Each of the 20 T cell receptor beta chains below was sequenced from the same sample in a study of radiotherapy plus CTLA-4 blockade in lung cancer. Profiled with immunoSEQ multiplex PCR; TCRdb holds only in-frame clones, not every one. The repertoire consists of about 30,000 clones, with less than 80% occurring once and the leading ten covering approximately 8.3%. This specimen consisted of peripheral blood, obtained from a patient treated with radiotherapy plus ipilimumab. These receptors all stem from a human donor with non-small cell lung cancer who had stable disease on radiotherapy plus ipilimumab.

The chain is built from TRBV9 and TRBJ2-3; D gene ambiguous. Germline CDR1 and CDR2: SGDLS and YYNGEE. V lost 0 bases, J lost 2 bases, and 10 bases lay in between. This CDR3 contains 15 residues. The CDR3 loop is CASSVGWTLTDTQYF. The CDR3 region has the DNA TGTGCCAGCAGCGTAGGTTGGACCCTCACAGATACGCAGTATTTT.

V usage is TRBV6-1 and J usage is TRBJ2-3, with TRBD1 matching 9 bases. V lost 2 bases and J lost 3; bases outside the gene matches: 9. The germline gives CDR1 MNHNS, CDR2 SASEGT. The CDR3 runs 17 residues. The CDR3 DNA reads TGTGCCAGCAGTGAACTCCCGCCGGGACAGGGAACAGATACGCAGTATTTT. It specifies CASSELPPGQGTDTQYF.

DNA of the CDR3: TGCGCCAGCAGCTTGGTAACTAGCGAGGAGACCCAGTACTTC. It specifies CASSLVTSEETQYF. The chain uses TRBV5-1 and TRBJ2-5, with 7 bases lining up with TRBD2. The CDR3 has 14 amino acids. The junction had 4 bases not matched to a gene; V was cut back by 0 bases and J by 5 bases. CDR1 is SGHRS and CDR2 is YFSETQ in the germline V gene.

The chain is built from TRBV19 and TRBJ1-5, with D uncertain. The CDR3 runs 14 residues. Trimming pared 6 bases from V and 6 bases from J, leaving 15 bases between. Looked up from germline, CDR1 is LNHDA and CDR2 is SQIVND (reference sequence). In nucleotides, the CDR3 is TGTGCCAGTAGGACTGTTACTGGAAGTCAGCCCCAGCATTTT. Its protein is CASRTVTGSQPQHF. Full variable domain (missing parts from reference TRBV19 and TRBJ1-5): DGGITQSPKYLFRKEGQNVTLSCEQNLNHDAMYWYRQDPGQGLRLIYYSQIVNDFQKGDIAEGYSVSREKKESFPLTVTSAQKNPTAFYLCASRTVTGSQPQHFGDGTRLSIL.

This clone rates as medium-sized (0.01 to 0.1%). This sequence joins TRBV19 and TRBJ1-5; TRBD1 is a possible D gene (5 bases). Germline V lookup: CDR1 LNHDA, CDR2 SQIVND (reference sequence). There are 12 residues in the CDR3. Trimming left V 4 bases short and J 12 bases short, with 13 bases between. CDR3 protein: CASSTGTNYQHF. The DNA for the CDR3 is TGTGCCAGTAGTACCGGGACTAACTACCAGCATTTT.

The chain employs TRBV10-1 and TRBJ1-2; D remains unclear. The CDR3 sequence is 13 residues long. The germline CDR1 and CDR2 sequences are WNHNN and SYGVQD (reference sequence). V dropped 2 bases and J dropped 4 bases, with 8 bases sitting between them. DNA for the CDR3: TGCGCCAGCAGTGAGAGGTCAGGCTATGGCTACACCTTC. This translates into CASSERSGYGYTF.

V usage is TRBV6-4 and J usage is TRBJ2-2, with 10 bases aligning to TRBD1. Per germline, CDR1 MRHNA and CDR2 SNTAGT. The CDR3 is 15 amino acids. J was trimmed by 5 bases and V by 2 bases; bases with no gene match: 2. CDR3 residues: CASSDGQGETGELFF. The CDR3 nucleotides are TGTGCCAGCAGTGACGGACAGGGGGAAACCGGGGAGCTGTTTTTT.

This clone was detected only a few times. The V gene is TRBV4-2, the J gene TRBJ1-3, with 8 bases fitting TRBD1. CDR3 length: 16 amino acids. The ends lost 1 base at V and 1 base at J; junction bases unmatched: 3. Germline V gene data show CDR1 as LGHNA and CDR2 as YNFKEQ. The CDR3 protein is CASSQAQGASGNTIYF. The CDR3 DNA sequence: TGTGCCAGCAGCCAAGCCCAGGGGGCGTCTGGAAACACCATATATTTT.

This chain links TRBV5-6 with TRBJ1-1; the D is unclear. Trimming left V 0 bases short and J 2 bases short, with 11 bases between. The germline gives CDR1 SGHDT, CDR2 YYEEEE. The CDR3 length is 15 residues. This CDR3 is CASSLGWEDNTEAFF. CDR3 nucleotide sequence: TGTGCCAGCAGCTTGGGGTGGGAGGATAACACTGAAGCTTTCTTT. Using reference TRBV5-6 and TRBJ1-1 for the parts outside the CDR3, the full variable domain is DAGVTQSPTHLIKTRGQQVTLRCSPKSGHDTVSWYQQALGQGPQFIFQYYEEEERQRGNFPDRFSGHQFPNYSSELNVNALLLGDSALYLCASSLGWEDNTEAFFGQGTRLTVV.

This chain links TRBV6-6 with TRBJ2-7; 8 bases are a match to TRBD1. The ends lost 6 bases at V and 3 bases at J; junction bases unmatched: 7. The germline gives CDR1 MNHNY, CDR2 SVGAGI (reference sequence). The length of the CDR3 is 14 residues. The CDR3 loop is CASRQLTGGYEQYF. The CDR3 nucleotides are TGTGCCAGCAGACAATTAACAGGGGGCTACGAGCAGTACTTC.

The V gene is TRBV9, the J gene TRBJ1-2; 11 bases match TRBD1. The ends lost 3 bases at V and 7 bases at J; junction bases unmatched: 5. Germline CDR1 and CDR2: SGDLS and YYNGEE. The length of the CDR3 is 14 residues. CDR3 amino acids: CASSAGQGAVGYTF. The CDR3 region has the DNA TGTGCCAGCAGCGCCGGACAGGGGGCAGTTGGCTACACCTTC. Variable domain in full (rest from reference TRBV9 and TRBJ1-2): DSGVTQTPKHLITATGQRVTLRCSPRSGDLSVYWYQQSLDQGLQFLIQYYNGEERAKGNILERFSAQQFPDLHSELNLSSLELGDSALYFCASSAGQGAVGYTFGSGTRLTVV.

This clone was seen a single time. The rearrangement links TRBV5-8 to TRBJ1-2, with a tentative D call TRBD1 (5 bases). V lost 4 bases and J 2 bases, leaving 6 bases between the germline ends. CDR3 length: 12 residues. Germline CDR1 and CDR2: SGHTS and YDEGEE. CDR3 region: CASSGGNYGYTF. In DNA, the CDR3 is TGTGCCAGCAGCGGGGGGAACTATGGCTACACCTTC.

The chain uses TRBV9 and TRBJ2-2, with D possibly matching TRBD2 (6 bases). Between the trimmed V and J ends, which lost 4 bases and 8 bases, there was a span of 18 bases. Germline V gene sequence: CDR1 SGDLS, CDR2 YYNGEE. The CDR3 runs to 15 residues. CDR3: CASSIGGMIVGELFF. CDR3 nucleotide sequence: TGTGCCAGCAGCATCGGGGGAATGATTGTTGGGGAGCTGTTTTTT.

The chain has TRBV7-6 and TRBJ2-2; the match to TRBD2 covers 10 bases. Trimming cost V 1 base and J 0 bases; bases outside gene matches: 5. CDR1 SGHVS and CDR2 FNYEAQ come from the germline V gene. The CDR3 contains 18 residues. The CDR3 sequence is CASSLGVAGGSNTGELFF. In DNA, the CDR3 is TGTGCCAGCAGCTTAGGGGTAGCGGGGGGCTCGAACACCGGGGAGCTGTTTTTT.

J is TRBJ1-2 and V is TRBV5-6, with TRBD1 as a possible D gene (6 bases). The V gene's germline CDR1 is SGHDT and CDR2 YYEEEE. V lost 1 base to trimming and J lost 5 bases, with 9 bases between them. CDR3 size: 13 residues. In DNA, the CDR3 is TGTGCCAGCAGCTTGTATCAGGGGTATGGCTACACCTTC. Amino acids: CASSLYQGYGYTF.

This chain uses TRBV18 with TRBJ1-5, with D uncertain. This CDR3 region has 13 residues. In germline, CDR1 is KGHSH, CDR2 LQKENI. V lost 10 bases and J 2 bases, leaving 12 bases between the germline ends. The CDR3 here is CATTVGRNQPQHF. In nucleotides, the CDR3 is TGTGCCACTACCGTAGGGCGCAATCAGCCCCAGCATTTT.

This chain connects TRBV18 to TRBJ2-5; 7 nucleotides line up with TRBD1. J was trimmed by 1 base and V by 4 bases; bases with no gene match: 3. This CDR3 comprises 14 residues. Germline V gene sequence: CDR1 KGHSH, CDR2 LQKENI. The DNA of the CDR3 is TGTGCCAGCTCACTTGGGACAGTCCAAGAGACCCAGTACTTC. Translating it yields CASSLGTVQETQYF. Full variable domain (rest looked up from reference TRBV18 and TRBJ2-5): NAGVMQNPRHLVRRRGQEARLRCSPMKGHSHVYWYRQLPEEGLKFMVYLQKENIIDESGMPKERFSAEFPKEGPSILRIQQVVRGDSAAYFCASSLGTVQETQYFGPGTRLLVL.

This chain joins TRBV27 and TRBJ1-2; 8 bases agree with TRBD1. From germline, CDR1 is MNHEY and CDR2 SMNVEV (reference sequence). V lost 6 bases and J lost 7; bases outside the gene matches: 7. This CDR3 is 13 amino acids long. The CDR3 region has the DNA TGTGCCAGCAGCCTCAGGGGGCGGAGTGGCTACACCTTC. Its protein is CASSLRGRSGYTF.

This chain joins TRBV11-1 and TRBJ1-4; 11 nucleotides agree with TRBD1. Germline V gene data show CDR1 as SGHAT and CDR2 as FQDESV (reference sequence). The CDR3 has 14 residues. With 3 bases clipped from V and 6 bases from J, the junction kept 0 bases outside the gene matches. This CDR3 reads CASSLGQGDEKLFF. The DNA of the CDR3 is TGTGCCAGCAGCTTGGGACAGGGGGATGAAAAACTGTTTTTT.

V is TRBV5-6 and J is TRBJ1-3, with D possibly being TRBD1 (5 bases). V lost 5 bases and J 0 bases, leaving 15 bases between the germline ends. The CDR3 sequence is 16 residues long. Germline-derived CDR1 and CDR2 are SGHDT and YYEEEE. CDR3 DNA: TGTGCCAGCAGTTGGGGGTTGGGGGTCTCTGGAAACACCATATATTTT. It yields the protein CASSWGLGVSGNTIYF.